The rows below give T cell receptor beta chains drawn from one sample of a study of blood T cell repertoires in COVID-19. The repertoire was sequenced with immunoSEQ multiplex PCR; TCRdb's copy has only in-frame clones and lacks some. The sample has over 70,000 clones; approximately 83% are singletons. Sequenced input: peripheral blood. These receptors were obtained from a human donor in a cohort sampled during active COVID-19. The CDR3 runs from the conserved cysteine through the conserved F or W. D genes are given only for firm matches. Rows give clone size only sometimes, using once, few, many, or a class for an expanded clone.

-	TRBV10-3	TRBJ2-7	-	CAISESDSRSFEQYF	TGTGCCATCAGTGAGTCCGACAGCCGCTCGTTCGAGCAGTACTTC
TRBD1	TRBV28	TRBJ2-1	-	CASSSRTGHSYNEQFF	TGTGCCAGCAGTTCCCGGACAGGGCACTCCTACAATGAGCAGTTCTTC
-	TRBV7-3	TRBJ1-2	-	CASSERGTDGYTF	TGTGCCAGCAGCGAAAGGGGTACAGATGGCTACACCTTC
-	TRBV14	TRBJ1-5	-	CASSLTGINQPQHF	TGTGCCAGCAGCCTTACAGGAATAAATCAGCCCCAGCATTTT
-	TRBV2	TRBJ1-2	-	CASTWGEASNYGYTF	TGTGCCAGCACCTGGGGGGAGGCCTCTAACTATGGCTACACCTTC
-	TRBV7-8	TRBJ2-7	-	CASSLAGGRNEQYF	TGTGCCAGCAGCTTAGCGGGGGGGCGTAACGAGCAGTACTTC
TRBD1	TRBV2	TRBJ2-7	-	CASSDVRDRGRGSYEQYF	TGTGCCAGCAGTGATGTTAGGGACAGGGGACGAGGTTCCTACGAGCAGTACTTC
-	TRBV7-9	TRBJ2-7	-	CASSLQGLGEQYF	TGTGCCAGCAGCCTACAGGGTTTAGGGGAGCAGTACTTC
-	TRBV29-1	TRBJ1-5	-	CSGGTRRCLRGGNQPQHF	TGCAGCGGGGGGACCAGGCGTTGTCTCAGGGGTGGCAATCAGCCCCAGCATTTT
-	TRBV21-1	TRBJ2-7	-	CASSTQETGGYSYEQYF	TGTGCCAGCAGCACCCAGGAAACAGGGGGTTACTCCTACGAGCAGTACTTC
TRBD1	TRBV19	TRBJ2-3	-	CASSTGQVVTDTQYF	TGTGCCAGTAGCACGGGACAGGTCGTGACAGATACGCAGTATTTT
-	TRBV12-5	TRBJ1-5	-	CASGLGHRQPQHF	TGTGCTAGTGGTTTGGGGCACCGTCAGCCCCAGCATTTT
-	TRBV6-5	TRBJ2-7	-	CASSYSNSGEQYF	TGTGCCAGCAGTTACTCGAACTCGGGCGAGCAGTACTTC
TRBD1	TRBV4-2	TRBJ2-7	few	CASSQVRDRAYEQYF	TGTGCCAGCAGCCAAGTTCGGGACAGGGCCTACGAGCAGTACTTC
-	TRBV18	TRBJ2-3	-	CASSRDSTDTQYF	TGTGCCAGCTCACGAGATTCCACAGATACGCAGTATTTT
-	TRBV3-1/TRBV3-2	TRBJ1-1	-	CASSPRGGGVNTEAFF	TGTGCCAGCAGCCCCCGTGGAGGGGGGGTGAACACTGAAGCTTTCTTT
-	TRBV6-2/TRBV6-3	TRBJ2-5	-	CASSYGPFEQETQYF	TGTGCCAGCAGTTATGGGCCGTTCGAACAAGAGACCCAGTACTTC
TRBD2	TRBV11-3	TRBJ2-3	-	CASSLGASGRSDTQYF	TGTGCCAGCAGCTTAGGGGCTAGCGGGAGGTCAGATACGCAGTATTTT
-	TRBV10-3	TRBJ2-7	-	CATSRGALYEQYF	TGTGCCACCAGCCGGGGGGCCTTGTACGAGCAGTACTTC
TRBD2	TRBV28	TRBJ2-1	once	CASSSDGGARAYNEQFF	TGTGCCAGCAGTTCAGACGGGGGGGCCAGGGCCTACAATGAGCAGTTCTTC
TRBD1	TRBV6-2/TRBV6-3	TRBJ1-1	once	CASSEPSTGGLNTEAFF	TGTGCCAGCAGTGAGCCATCGACAGGGGGGTTGAACACTGAAGCTTTCTTT
-	TRBV7-9	TRBJ2-7	-	CASSKERYEQYF	TGTGCCAGCAGTAAGGAGAGGTACGAGCAGTACTTC
TRBD1	TRBV27	TRBJ2-1	-	CASSLDRNNEQFF	TGTGCCAGCAGTCTGGACAGGAACAATGAGCAGTTCTTC
TRBD1	TRBV20-1	TRBJ1-6	few	CSASSGTGSSPLHF	TGCAGTGCTAGTTCCGGGACAGGGAGTTCACCCCTCCACTTT
TRBD1	TRBV6-1	TRBJ1-2	-	CASSGPIGTGDDYGYTF	TGTGCCAGCAGTGGACCTATTGGGACAGGGGACGACTATGGCTACACCTTC
-	TRBV28	TRBJ1-4	-	CASSLSGLKLFF	TGTGCCAGCAGTTTATCAGGTTTGAAACTGTTTTTT
TRBD2	TRBV9	TRBJ2-2	-	CASSFHRTSGGVTGELFF	TGTGCCAGCAGCTTCCACCGGACTAGCGGGGGGGTCACCGGGGAGCTGTTTTTT
TRBD1	TRBV13	TRBJ2-3	-	CASSADRATDTQYF	TGTGCCAGCAGCGCGGACAGGGCCACAGATACGCAGTATTTT
-	TRBV5-4	TRBJ1-6	many	CASSPEHNSPLHF	TGTGCCAGCAGCCCAGAACATAATTCACCCCTCCACTTT
-	TRBV4-1	TRBJ2-7	-	CASSQSYGEENEQYF	TGCGCCAGCAGCCAATCCTACGGAGAAGAAAACGAGCAGTACTTC
TRBD1	TRBV19	TRBJ1-6	-	CATTNRGQGMPLHF	TGTGCCACTACCAACAGGGGGCAAGGTATGCCCCTCCACTTT
-	TRBV5-4	TRBJ2-5	-	CASSGGRGGGQETQYF	TGTGCCAGCAGCGGGGGCCGCGGGGGCGGGCAAGAGACCCAGTACTTC
-	TRBV9	TRBJ2-7	-	CASSPSGSEEQYF	TGTGCCAGCAGCCCCTCAGGATCGGAAGAGCAGTACTTC
-	TRBV7-2	TRBJ2-7	-	CASSLAVGRTYEQYF	TGTGCCAGCAGCTTAGCCGTAGGGAGAACCTACGAGCAGTACTTC
-	TRBV18	TRBJ1-2	-	CASSPRPGKGSYGYTF	TGTGCCAGCTCACCACGGCCGGGGAAAGGGTCGTATGGCTACACCTTC
-	TRBV7-9	TRBJ2-3	-	CASSLLFAETDTQYF	TGTGCCAGCAGCTTACTGTTTGCAGAAACAGATACGCAGTATTTT
TRBD2	TRBV24-1	TRBJ2-3	-	CATSDRLAGISTDTQYF	TGTGCCACCAGTGATCGACTAGCGGGGATAAGCACAGATACGCAGTATTTT
TRBD1	TRBV19	TRBJ2-5	-	CASSLSFRDRGRRETQYF	TGTGCCAGTAGCCTCAGTTTCCGGGACAGGGGGCGAAGAGAGACCCAGTACTTC
-	TRBV6-5	TRBJ1-1	-	CASIPGAVRDTEAFF	TGTGCCAGCATCCCCGGAGCGGTGAGGGACACTGAAGCTTTCTTT
-	TRBV19	TRBJ1-2	-	CASSVRSGNYGYTF	TGTGCCAGTAGTGTCCGTTCAGGGAACTATGGCTACACCTTC
TRBD1	TRBV6-5	TRBJ2-4	-	CASRRTGKNIQYF	TGTGCCAGCAGGAGGACAGGGAAAAACATTCAGTACTTC
-	TRBV19	TRBJ2-2	-	CASSIEGSGTGELFF	TGTGCCAGTAGTATAGAGGGGAGCGGCACCGGGGAGCTGTTTTTT
-	TRBV5-1	TRBJ2-3	-	CASSLMGGDTQYF	TGCGCCAGCAGCTTGATGGGGGGTGATACGCAGTATTTT
-	TRBV7-3	TRBJ1-6	-	CASSLTSRGGSPLHF	TGTGCCAGCAGCTTAACGTCACGGGGTGGTTCACCCCTCCACTTT
TRBD1	TRBV4-1	TRBJ1-1	-	CASSSYRGPWVNTEAFF	TGCGCCAGCAGCTCTTACAGGGGGCCGTGGGTGAACACTGAAGCTTTCTTT
-	TRBV12-3/TRBV12-4	TRBJ1-1	once	CASRGPGTEAFF	TGTGCCAGCAGGGGGCCAGGGACTGAAGCTTTCTTT
-	TRBV2	TRBJ2-2	-	CASSESFTGELFF	TGTGCCAGCAGTGAATCCTTCACCGGGGAGCTGTTTTTT
-	TRBV14	TRBJ1-2	-	CASSQFRGGYGYTF	TGTGCCAGCAGCCAATTTCGGGGTGGCTATGGCTACACCTTC
TRBD2	TRBV5-1	TRBJ2-5	-	CASSSGGLWYQETQYF	TGCGCCAGCAGCTCGGGGGGGCTTTGGTACCAAGAGACCCAGTACTTC
-	TRBV28	TRBJ1-1	-	CASSLGTMNTEAFF	TGTGCCAGCAGTTTAGGGACAATGAACACTGAAGCTTTCTTT
TRBD2	TRBV18	TRBJ2-7	-	CASSPGTSFNEQYF	TGTGCCAGCTCACCCGGGACTAGTTTTAACGAGCAGTACTTC
TRBD2	TRBV15	TRBJ2-5	-	CATSRDLAEETQYF	TGTGCCACCAGCAGAGATCTAGCGGAAGAGACCCAGTACTTC
-	TRBV6-2/TRBV6-3	TRBJ1-5	-	CASSQSGGGPQHF	TGTGCCAGCAGCCAGTCCGGTGGAGGGCCCCAGCATTTT
-	TRBV7-9	TRBJ2-7	-	CASSPPQGTEFSYEQYF	TGTGCCAGCAGCCCCCCCCAGGGCACGGAATTCTCCTACGAGCAGTACTTC
-	TRBV5-6	TRBJ1-2	-	CASSLYSSYGYTF	TGTGCCAGCAGCTTATACAGTTCTTATGGCTACACCTTC
-	TRBV5-1	TRBJ1-2	-	CASSLSAIYGYTF	TGCGCCAGCAGCTTGTCAGCGATCTATGGCTACACCTTC
-	TRBV27	TRBJ1-4	-	CASRSLAATNEKLFF	TGTGCCAGCAGGTCCTTAGCTGCAACTAATGAAAAACTGTTTTTT